Reported below is one T cell receptor (beta chain). The sample is drawn from a study of technical replicates of blood from a handful of donors. Clones were read by immunoSEQ multiplex PCR, and TCRdb kept only the in-frame ones, dropping some. The sample contains approximately 70,000 clones, roughly nine tenths of which appear only once. The CDR3 runs to 12 residues. Trimming shortened V by 6 bases and J by 8 bases, and 13 bases separated the two germline ends. Per the germline V gene, CDR1 is SNHLY and CDR2 is FYNNEI. The chain links TRBV2 to TRBJ1-2; D possibly corresponds to TRBD1 (6 bases). The receptor's source is a human donor in good health. Some clones in this sample may be carry-over from other donors' samples. The sample comprised PBMCs. The CDR3 region is CASSETGLGYTF. The CDR3 DNA sequence: TGTGCCAGCAGCGAAACAGGGCTCGGCTACACCTTC.